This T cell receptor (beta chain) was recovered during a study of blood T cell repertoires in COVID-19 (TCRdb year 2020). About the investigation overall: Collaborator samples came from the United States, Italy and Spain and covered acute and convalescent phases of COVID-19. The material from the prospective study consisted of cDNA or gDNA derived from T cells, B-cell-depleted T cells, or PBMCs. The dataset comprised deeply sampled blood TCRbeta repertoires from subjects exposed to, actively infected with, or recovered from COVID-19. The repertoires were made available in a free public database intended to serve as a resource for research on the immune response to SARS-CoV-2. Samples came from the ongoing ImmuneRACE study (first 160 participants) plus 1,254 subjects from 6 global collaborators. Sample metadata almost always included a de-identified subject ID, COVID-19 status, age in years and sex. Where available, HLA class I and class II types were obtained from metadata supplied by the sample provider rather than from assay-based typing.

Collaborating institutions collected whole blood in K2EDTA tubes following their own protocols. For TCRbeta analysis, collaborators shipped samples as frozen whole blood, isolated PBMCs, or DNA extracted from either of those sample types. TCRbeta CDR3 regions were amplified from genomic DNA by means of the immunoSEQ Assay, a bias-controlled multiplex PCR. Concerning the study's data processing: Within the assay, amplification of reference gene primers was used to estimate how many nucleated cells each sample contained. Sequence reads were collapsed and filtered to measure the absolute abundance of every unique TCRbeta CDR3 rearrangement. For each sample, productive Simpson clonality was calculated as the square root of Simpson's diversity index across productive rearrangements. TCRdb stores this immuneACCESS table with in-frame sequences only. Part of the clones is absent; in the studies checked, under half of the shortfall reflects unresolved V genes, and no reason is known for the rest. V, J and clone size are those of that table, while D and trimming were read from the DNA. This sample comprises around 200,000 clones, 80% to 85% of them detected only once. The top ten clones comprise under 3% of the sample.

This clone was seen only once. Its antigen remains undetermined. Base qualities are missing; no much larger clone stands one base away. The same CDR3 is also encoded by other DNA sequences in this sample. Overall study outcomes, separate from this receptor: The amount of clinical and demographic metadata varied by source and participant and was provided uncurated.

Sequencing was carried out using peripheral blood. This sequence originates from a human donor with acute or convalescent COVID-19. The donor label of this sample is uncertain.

This receptor has the CDR3 CASSYRGGGNTGELFF. The base sequence is TGTGCCAGCAGTTACAGAGGGGGCGGTAACACCGGGGAGCTGTTTTTT. The chain couples TRBV6-5 to TRBJ2-2, with TRBD1 identical over 7 junction bases. Trimming takes 2 bases off V and 2 bases off J; junction bases not matched to a gene: 5. CDR1 MNHEY and CDR2 SVGAGI were looked up in the germline V gene. Spanning cysteine to phenylalanine, the CDR3 consists of 16 amino acids. Only CDR3 DNA is held: 48 bases, read in frame from base 1.